The next 18 T cell receptor beta chains were all read from a single sample in a study of shared clonotypes between healthy human individuals. Assay used: immunoSEQ multiplex PCR; TCRdb lists only in-frame clones, some missing. The sample includes some 1.5 million clones, 95% to 99% of them seen just once. Sequenced: naive CD4+ T cells sorted from blood. Documented subset: CD45RA+ positively selected. The receptors were sampled from a man aged 30 to 45 in good health.

The chain employs TRBV5-6 and TRBJ1-2; D might be TRBD1 (5 bases). Germline CDR1 and CDR2: SGHDT and YYEEEE. Between the trimmed V and J ends, which lost 2 bases and 2 bases, there was a span of 13 bases. The CDR3 extends over 15 amino acids. CDR3 protein: CASSFVSGGNYGYTF. CDR3 sequence (DNA): TGTGCCAGCAGCTTCGTGTCCGGGGGAAACTATGGCTACACCTTC. Supplemented by reference TRBV5-6 and TRBJ1-2, the full variable domain reads DAGVTQSPTHLIKTRGQQVTLRCSPKSGHDTVSWYQQALGQGPQFIFQYYEEEERQRGNFPDRFSGHQFPNYSSELNVNALLLGDSALYLCASSFVSGGNYGYTFGSGTRLTVV.

V is TRBV9 and J is TRBJ2-3, with a tentative D call TRBD2 (6 bases). The CDR3 has 14 amino acids. V lost 0 bases and J 6 bases, leaving 11 bases between the germline ends. Germline CDR1 is SGDLS and CDR2 is YYNGEE. In DNA form, the CDR3 reads TGTGCCAGCAGCGTAGAAGTAGGGAGGGATACGCAGTATTTT. Protein product: CASSVEVGRDTQYF.

This chain uses TRBV27 with TRBJ2-7, with 13 bases matching TRBD2. Germline V gene sequence: CDR1 MNHEY, CDR2 SMNVEV (reference sequence). Unmatched junction bases numbered 6, after V lost 5 bases and J lost 2 bases. The CDR3 totals 16 residues. The CDR3: CASSRRTSGGPYEQYF. As DNA, the CDR3 is TGTGCCAGCAGTCGCCGGACTAGCGGGGGACCCTACGAGCAGTACTTC.

This clone was detected a few times. At the DNA level, this CDR3 is encoded by other sequences in the same sample as well. V gene TRBV20-1 combines with J gene TRBJ2-1; tentatively, D is TRBD2 (5 bases). The CDR3 is 10 residues long. Trimming stripped 3 bases from V and 8 bases from J, with 5 bases between. Germline CDR1 is DFQATT and CDR2 is SNEGSKA (reference sequence). The DNA of the CDR3 is TGCAGTGCTAGGAGGGATGAGCAGTTCTTC. This encodes CSARRDEQFF.

The rearrangement joins TRBV29-1 to TRBJ2-7, with D perhaps matching TRBD2 (5 bases). Germline CDR1 reads SQVTM; CDR2 reads ANQGSEA. The ends were cut back, 6 bases at V and 2 bases at J, with 14 bases in the middle. The CDR3 covers 13 residues. For the CDR3, the DNA is TGCAGCGTGAGGGTGGGCAGTACCTACGAGCAGTACTTC. Residues: CSVRVGSTYEQYF.

The chain uses TRBV11-1 and TRBJ1-1; TRBD1 agrees at 7 bases. The V gene's germline CDR1 is SGHAT and CDR2 FQDESV (reference sequence). The CDR3 is made up of 12 amino acids. Germline trimming cut 5 bases from V and 6 bases from J; bases unmatched to any gene: 3. The CDR3, as DNA: TGTGCCAGCAGCGCTGGGACAGCTGAAGCTTTCTTT. Its protein product is CASSAGTAEAFF.

The gene calls are TRBV7-2 and TRBJ1-4; D call uncertain. Germline CDR1 and CDR2: SGHTA and FQGNSA. This CDR3 is 16 amino acids long. V lost 0 bases to trimming and J lost 6 bases, with 14 bases between them. CDR3 nucleotide sequence: TGTGCCAGCAGCTTAGCACCGTGGGTTACGGATGAAAAACTGTTTTTT. Translated, it gives CASSLAPWVTDEKLFF. Drawing the rest from reference TRBV7-2 and TRBJ1-4, the complete variable domain is GAGVSQSPSNKVTEKGKDVELRCDPISGHTALYWYRQSLGQGLEFLIYFQGNSAPDKSGLPSDRFSAERTGGSVSTLTIQRTQQEDSAVYLCASSLAPWVTDEKLFFGSGTQLSVL.

The chain carries TRBV6-5 and TRBJ2-3; D might be TRBD1 (6 bases). V was pared by 1 base and J by 3 bases, with 11 bases between. CDR1 MNHEY and CDR2 SVGAGI come from the germline V gene. The CDR3 is 15 residues long. CDR3 sequence (DNA): TGTGCCAGCAGTTACTTGGGGGCAAGGACAGATACGCAGTATTTT. This encodes CASSYLGARTDTQYF.

This chain links TRBV5-6 with TRBJ2-3; D is ambiguous. This CDR3 contains 15 residues. Between the trimmed V and J ends, which lost 2 bases and 1 base, there was a span of 11 bases. Germline values: CDR1 SGHDT, CDR2 YYEEEE. CDR3 DNA: TGTGCCAGCAGCTTTTGGCTAGTTGGCACAGATACGCAGTATTTT. Residues: CASSFWLVGTDTQYF.

The chain joins TRBV28 to TRBJ1-2, with D possibly TRBD1 on 6 matching bases. This CDR3 region has 15 residues. From germline, CDR1 is MDHEN and CDR2 SYDVKM. V lost 3 bases to trimming and J lost 1 base, with 12 bases between them. The CDR3 loop reads CASSFADRLNYGYTF. Here the CDR3 DNA reads TGTGCCAGCAGTTTTGCGGACAGACTTAACTATGGCTACACCTTC.

V gene TRBV10-1 combines with J gene TRBJ1-5; 11 bases match TRBD1. Germline-derived CDR1 and CDR2 are WNHNN and SYGVQD (reference sequence). Trimming removed 8 bases from V and 0 bases from J; junction bases left unmatched: 9. The CDR3 runs to 17 residues. The CDR3 bases are TGCGCCAGCGACGGCCCGGGACAGGGGGATAGCAATCAGCCCCAGCATTTT. Protein sequence: CASDGPGQGDSNQPQHF.

The chain employs TRBV7-7 and TRBJ2-1; no clear D gene. Between the trimmed V and J ends, which lost 1 base and 5 bases, there was a span of 6 bases. This CDR3 is built from 13 residues. Germline values: CDR1 SSHAT, CDR2 FNYEAQ (reference sequence). The CDR3 nucleotides are TGTGCCAGCAGCTTAGACAGAGACAATGAGCAGTTCTTC. This sequence encodes CASSLDRDNEQFF.

The gene calls are TRBV11-3 and TRBJ2-1; D not resolved. The CDR3 sequence is 13 residues long. V dropped 5 bases and J dropped 7 bases, with 12 bases sitting between them. The germline gives CDR1 SGHNT, CDR2 YENEEA. DNA of the CDR3: TGTGCCAGCAGCCAGTCGGCCCCAAATGAGCAGTTCTTC. Translated, it gives CASSQSAPNEQFF.

The chain carries TRBV5-1 and TRBJ2-1, with a tentative D call TRBD1 (6 bases). Germline loops: CDR1 SGHRS, CDR2 YFSETQ. V gave up 5 bases and J gave up 2 bases, with 17 bases separating them. The CDR3 extends over 16 amino acids. The CDR3 sequence is CASRQITGIPYNEQFF. The CDR3 DNA follows: TGCGCCAGCAGACAAATCACAGGGATTCCCTACAATGAGCAGTTCTTC. Complete variable domain (other parts from reference TRBV5-1 and TRBJ2-1): KAGVTQTPRYLIKTRGQQVTLSCSPISGHRSVSWYQQTPGQGLQFLFEYFSETQRNKGNFPGRFSGRQFSNSRSEMNVSTLELGDSALYLCASRQITGIPYNEQFFGPGTRLTVL.

The rearrangement joins TRBV28 to TRBJ2-7, with TRBD2 as a possible D gene (6 bases). The CDR3 runs 14 residues. Trimming left V 3 bases short and J 5 bases short, with 14 bases between. From germline, CDR1 is MDHEN and CDR2 SYDVKM. The CDR3 DNA reads TGTGCCAGCAGTTTTGCGGGGCACGGGAACGAGCAGTACTTC. Encoded protein: CASSFAGHGNEQYF.

The gene calls are TRBV6-4 and TRBJ2-1; D is possibly TRBD2 (6 bases). The CDR3 covers 15 residues. Trimming left V 3 bases short and J 5 bases short, with 14 bases between. The V gene's germline CDR1 is MRHNA and CDR2 SNTAGT. DNA for the CDR3: TGTGCCAGCAGTGAAGGGGCGGCGGGAAACAATGAGCAGTTCTTC. As protein: CASSEGAAGNNEQFF.

This chain links TRBV29-1 with TRBJ2-7; D gene unclear. Between the trimmed V and J ends, which lost 8 bases and 0 bases, there was a span of 23 bases. The CDR3 contains 16 residues. CDR1 and CDR2 (germline): SQVTM, ANQGSEA. The CDR3 DNA is TGCAGCCCCCACTTGCGTGGCCCCACCATCTCCTACGAGCAGTACTTC. The encoded protein is CSPHLRGPTISYEQYF.

This chain links TRBV5-4 with TRBJ1-2; D not certain. The V end was cut by 2 bases, the J end by 0 bases, with 11 bases between. This CDR3 comprises 15 residues. Germline loops: CDR1 SGHNT, CDR2 YYREEE (reference sequence). The CDR3 here is CASSLNGPANYGYTF. CDR3 coding DNA: TGTGCCAGCAGCTTAAACGGACCCGCTAACTATGGCTACACCTTC.